This T cell receptor beta chain emerged from a study of T cells after yellow fever vaccination. The germline V gene has CDR1 LGHNA and CDR2 YNFKEQ. The CDR3 is 17 amino acids. V was pared by 3 bases and J by 5 bases, with 19 bases between. The study made its TCR cDNA through 5'RACE template switching. That step introduced a universal primer site along with UMIs. TCRdb re-derived calls from the 5' RACE reads in MiXCR, one entry per CDR3 protein. Of more than 300,000 distinct CDR3 sequences in the sample, around 10% are singletons; the top ten hold approximately 3%. This rearrangement joins TRBV4-2 to TRBJ2-2, with D possibly TRBD1 on 6 matching bases. This clonotype was obtained from a man aged 18 to 29 who received the YFV17D yellow fever vaccine. The material sequenced was CD4+ T cells sorted from PBMCs, taken 45 days after the yellow fever booster vaccination. CDR3 nucleotides: TGTGCCAGCAGCCATGAGGGGATACAGGGTTGGACCGGGGAGCTGTTTTTT. It is translated as CASSHEGIQGWTGELFF.